A single sample gave rise to the 20 T cell receptor beta chains below, sequenced in a study of cytomegalovirus exposure and HLA in healthy donors. Method: immunoSEQ multiplex PCR; TCRdb's copy keeps in-frame clones and lacks some. The table has more than 75,000 clones, approximately 93% seen once. The sequenced sample consisted of PBMCs. These receptors were collected from a man between 18 and 29 years old in good health and CMV-seronegative.

A single count supports this clone. The chain recombines TRBV11-2 with TRBJ2-7; 8 bases match TRBD1. The CDR3 length is 14 residues. V was clipped by 3 bases and J by 5 bases; unmatched bases: 6. Germline CDR1 SGHAT, CDR2 FQNNGV. The CDR3 reads CASSLDRVRDEQYF. DNA of the CDR3: TGTGCCAGCAGCTTGGACAGGGTAAGGGACGAGCAGTACTTC.

V and J are TRBV19 and TRBJ1-5, with 8 bases fitting TRBD1. Trimming at V came to 6 bases and at J to 7 bases, leaving 5 bases not matched to a gene. The germline CDR1 and CDR2 sequences are LNHDA and SQIVND (reference sequence). The CDR3 extends over 13 amino acids. CDR3 coding DNA: TGTGCCAGTAGCCAGGGGGCCGGCCAGCCCCAGCATTTT. As protein: CASSQGAGQPQHF.

The rearrangement uses TRBV6-6 and TRBJ1-5; the D gene is possibly TRBD1 (6 bases). There are 15 residues in the CDR3. The V gene's germline CDR1 is MNHNY and CDR2 SVGAGI (reference sequence). Trimming removed 7 bases at V and 11 bases at J, with 24 bases between. The CDR3 sequence: CASTIHRQAHMTQHF. CDR3 nucleotides: TGTGCCAGCACGATACATCGACAGGCCCATATGACCCAGCATTTT.

The chain recombines TRBV14 with TRBJ2-3; D remains ambiguous. From germline, CDR1 is SGHDN and CDR2 FVKESK. Trimming left V 1 base short and J 2 bases short, with 13 bases between. This CDR3 has 16 amino acids. This chain's CDR3 is CASSQGPRTITDTQYF. The CDR3 region has the DNA TGTGCCAGCAGCCAAGGACCCCGAACTATCACAGATACGCAGTATTTT.

The chain links TRBV25-1 to TRBJ2-5; D not resolved. CDR1 is MGHDK, CDR2 SYGVNS, per germline. V gave up 1 base and J gave up 3 bases, with 6 bases separating them. The CDR3 length is 13 residues. Written as DNA, the CDR3 is TGTGCCAGCAGTGAATTCGGTGAAGAGACCCAGTACTTC. It codes for CASSEFGEETQYF.

V and J are TRBV27 and TRBJ1-5; 7 bases are a match to TRBD1. The CDR3 has 16 residues. Germline V gene lookup returns CDR1 MNHEY and CDR2 SMNVEV (reference sequence). The ends lost 5 bases at V and 4 bases at J; junction bases unmatched: 11. CDR3 in amino acids: CASSPRTGGFNQPQHF. CDR3 nucleotides: TGTGCCAGCAGTCCCCGGACAGGCGGATTTAATCAGCCCCAGCATTTT.

J is TRBJ1-1 and V is TRBV6-5; D is uncertain. V was clipped by 2 bases and J by 0 bases, with 7 bases between them. In germline, CDR1 is MNHEY, CDR2 SVGAGI. This CDR3 region has 14 residues. DNA for the CDR3: TGTGCCAGCAGTTACGAGAGAATGAACACTGAAGCTTTCTTT. This codes for CASSYERMNTEAFF.

V usage is TRBV19 and J usage is TRBJ2-5; tentative D call: TRBD1 (5 bases). The germline gives CDR1 LNHDA, CDR2 SQIVND (reference sequence). The ends were cut back, 4 bases at V and 1 base at J, with 7 bases in the middle. The CDR3 has 13 residues. CDR3 nucleotides: TGTGCCAGTAGTAGGACACCCCAAGAGACCCAGTACTTC. Translation gives CASSRTPQETQYF.

The rearrangement uses TRBV5-1 and TRBJ2-3; D is perhaps TRBD2 (7 bases). The CDR3 runs 15 residues. Germline lookup yields CDR1 SGHRS and CDR2 YFSETQ. V was shortened by 0 bases and J by 3 bases, with 11 bases between the two germline ends. The CDR3 loop is CASSLAGGWTDTQYF. DNA of the CDR3: TGCGCCAGCAGCTTGGCGGGGGGCTGGACAGATACGCAGTATTTT.

V is TRBV7-2 and J is TRBJ1-2, with D perhaps TRBD1 (5 bases). CDR1 SGHTA and CDR2 FQGNSA come from the germline V gene. Trimming shortened V by 4 bases and J by 4 bases, and 13 bases separated the two germline ends. This CDR3 contains 14 residues. The CDR3 region is CASSSAMGGYGYTF. DNA of the CDR3: TGTGCCAGCAGCTCCGCGATGGGGGGCTATGGCTACACCTTC.

This chain connects TRBV27 to TRBJ2-1, with a weak D call TRBD2 (5 bases). V was clipped by 3 bases and J by 3 bases, with 9 bases between them. Germline CDR1 MNHEY, CDR2 SMNVEV (reference sequence). The CDR3 consists of 14 residues. For the CDR3, the DNA is TGTGCCAGCAGTTTCCACCGGGACTACAATGAGCAGTTCTTC. Its translation is CASSFHRDYNEQFF.

V gene TRBV7-8 combines with J gene TRBJ2-1, with TRBD2 matching over 11 bases. There are 19 residues in the CDR3. V was pared by 3 bases and J by 0 bases, with 10 bases of the junction left unmatched. From germline, CDR1 is SGHVS and CDR2 FQNEAQ. The CDR3 region is CASSLGLAGGPISYNEQFF. CDR3 in DNA: TGTGCCAGCAGCTTGGGGCTAGCGGGAGGTCCGATCTCCTACAATGAGCAGTTCTTC.

The gene calls are TRBV10-3 and TRBJ1-1; TRBD1 is a possible D gene (5 bases). The length of the CDR3 is 13 residues. The ends were cut back, 6 bases at V and 13 bases at J, with 21 bases in the middle. CDR1 and CDR2 (germline): ENHRY, SYGVKD. CDR3 loop: CAIRAFGGVSGFF. The CDR3 coding sequence is TGTGCCATCAGAGCATTCGGAGGGGTGAGTGGTTTCTTT.

This chain links TRBV4-1 with TRBJ2-7, with a tentative D call TRBD2 (6 bases). The CDR3 runs to 16 residues. Germline loops: CDR1 MGHRA, CDR2 YSYEKL. The V end was cut by 1 base, the J end by 2 bases, with 15 bases between. This CDR3 is CASSQVVASATYEQYF. The CDR3 bases are TGCGCCAGCAGCCAAGTCGTGGCTAGCGCAACCTACGAGCAGTACTTC.

J is TRBJ1-2 and V is TRBV28; 8 bases fit TRBD1. Germline loops: CDR1 MDHEN, CDR2 SYDVKM. The CDR3 is 13 amino acids. Trimming took 5 bases from V and 6 from J; bases not matched to a gene: 5. In DNA form, the CDR3 reads TGTGCCAGCAGTGTGGGACAGGTGAATGGCTACACCTTC. Its translation is CASSVGQVNGYTF.

The chain is built from TRBV19 and TRBJ2-1; maybe TRBD1 (7 bases). V was cut by 5 bases and J by 6 bases, with 11 bases left in between. Germline V gene data show CDR1 as LNHDA and CDR2 as SQIVND (reference sequence). This CDR3 spans 13 amino acids. The CDR3 DNA follows: TGTGCCAGTAGTCTTCAGGGGGGCAATGAGCAGTTCTTC. Translating it yields CASSLQGGNEQFF.

This clone was recorded a few times. V usage is TRBV25-1 and J usage is TRBJ2-7, with 7 bases aligning to TRBD1. The CDR3 loop spans 13 amino acids. V dropped 4 bases and J dropped 1; count of bases not matched to a gene: 1. The germline V gene has CDR1 MGHDK and CDR2 SYGVNS. The CDR3 loop is CASSGGQSYEQYF. CDR3 in DNA: TGTGCCAGCAGTGGGGGACAGTCCTACGAGCAGTACTTC.

CDR3 coding DNA: TGTGCCAGCGACGGGGGGTGGGGTACTGAAGCTTTCTTT. Its translation: CASDGGWGTEAFF. This chain uses TRBV2 with TRBJ1-1, with D maybe TRBD1 (5 bases). Germline-derived CDR1 and CDR2 are SNHLY and FYNNEI. The CDR3 is made up of 13 amino acids. V was shortened by 8 bases and J by 5 bases, with 15 bases between the two germline ends.

The J gene is TRBJ2-7, the V gene TRBV18; D not certain. The length of the CDR3 is 13 residues. Trimming removed 3 bases at V and 5 bases at J, with 11 bases between. Germline CDR1 is KGHSH and CDR2 is LQKENI. The CDR3 DNA is TGTGCCAGCTCACCCTTCCGTCAGGACGAGCAGTACTTC. It codes for CASSPFRQDEQYF.

The chain is built from TRBV5-1 and TRBJ2-1; TRBD1 aligns across 7 bases. Germline V CDR1 and CDR2: SGHRS, YFSETQ. V shed 7 bases, J shed 0 bases, and the junction held 16 bases outside the gene matches. The CDR3 is made up of 18 amino acids. The CDR3: CASPFSRQGPSSYNEQFF. The CDR3 region has the DNA TGCGCCAGCCCCTTTTCGAGACAGGGCCCCTCCTCCTACAATGAGCAGTTCTTC.